This entry is about one TCR beta chain. The antigen is not known. V lost 4 bases to trimming and J lost 2 bases, with 11 bases between them. Germline loops: CDR1 MNHEY, CDR2 SMNVEV (reference sequence). The CDR3 has 15 amino acids. This entry is derived from a study of STAT5B mutations in CD4+ large granular lymphocyte leukemia. TCRdb's copy holds only in-frame clones and misses some; the assay was immunoSEQ multiplex PCR. The sample has 21,000 or so clones, approximately 81% seen once. Study-wide points: Without putative leukemic clones, patient CD4-sorted repertoires remained more clonal than healthy CD4+ repertoires.

This TCR came from a human donor in good health. The rearrangement joins TRBV27 to TRBJ2-2; possible D gene TRBD2, 5 bases. Sequencing used CD4+ T cells from blood buffy coats. The CDR3 region is CASSWQRPNTGELFF. The CDR3 nucleotides read TGTGCCAGCAGTTGGCAGCGGCCCAACACCGGGGAGCTGTTTTTT.